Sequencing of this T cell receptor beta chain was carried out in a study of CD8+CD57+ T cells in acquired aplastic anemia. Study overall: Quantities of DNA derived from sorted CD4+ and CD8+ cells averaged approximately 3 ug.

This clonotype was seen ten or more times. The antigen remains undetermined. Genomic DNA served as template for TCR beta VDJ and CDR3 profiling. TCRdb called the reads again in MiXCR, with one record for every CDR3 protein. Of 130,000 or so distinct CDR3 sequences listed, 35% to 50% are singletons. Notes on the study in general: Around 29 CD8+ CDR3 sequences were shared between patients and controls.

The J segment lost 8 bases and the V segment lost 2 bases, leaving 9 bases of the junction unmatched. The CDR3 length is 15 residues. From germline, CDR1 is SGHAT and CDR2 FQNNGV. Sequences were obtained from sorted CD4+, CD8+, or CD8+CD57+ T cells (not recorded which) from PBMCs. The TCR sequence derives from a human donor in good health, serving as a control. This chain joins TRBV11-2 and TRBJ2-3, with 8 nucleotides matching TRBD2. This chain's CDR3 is CASSLIGGASGTQYF. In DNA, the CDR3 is TGTGCCAGCAGCTTAATCGGGGGGGCCAGCGGTACGCAGTATTTT.